The source of this T cell receptor (beta chain) is a study of CXCR3-negative and CXCR3-positive naive CD8 T cells. The TRB cDNA libraries were prepared by 5' RACE with UMI labels. TCRdb reprocessed the 5' RACE reads, keeping one entry per CDR3 protein, no DNA. This repertoire includes about 48,000 distinct CDR3 sequences. CDR1 is SQVTM, CDR2 ANQGSEA, per germline. The CDR3 runs 14 residues. To note about this clonotype: Its matching antigen is unknown.

Study-wide results and caveats: CXCR3-negative and CXCR3-positive naive cells shared comparable TRBV-TRBJ usage, but memory cells did not. Most assays used freshly isolated PBMCs, as cryopreservation partially reduced CXCR3. TCR strength was inferred from TRB CDR3 properties, while surface CD5 was comparable between naive subsets. Much lower diversity was found in memory CD8+ cells, while both naive subsets had comparably high diversity.

Sequenced input: memory CD8+ T cells from blood. This clonotype was obtained from a human donor in good health. Some clones in this sample may be carry-over from other donors' samples. The chain combines TRBV29-1 with TRBJ2-2. The chain's CDR3 is CSVEANPTTGELFF.